Listed below are T cell receptor beta chains from one sample, sequenced in a study of blood T cells in healthy people across ages. TCRdb redid the calling of the 5' RACE reads with MiXCR, one entry per CDR3 protein. The sample records hundreds of thousands of distinct CDR3 sequences, 21% being singletons. The sample consisted of blood. The receptors shown here come from a man aged 70 or older in good health. Both conserved end residues are part of each CDR3. The order of the fields is clone size, J gene, V gene, D gene, CDR3 DNA, CDR3 protein. The D gene is left open where the match is weak. Rows give clone size only sometimes, using once, few, many, or a class for an expanded clone.

few	TRBJ1-6	TRBV28	TRBD1	TGTGCCAGCAGAACGACAGGGGAAGCTTCACCCCTCCACTTT	CASRTTGEASPLHF
.	TRBJ2-5	TRBV6-1	.	TGTGCCAGCAGTAGGTACCACCAAGAGACCCAGTACTTC	CASSRYHQETQYF
.	TRBJ2-7	TRBV7-2	.	TGTGCCAGCAGCTTTTTTGGGAGCACCTACGAGCAGTACTTC	CASSFFGSTYEQYF
.	TRBJ2-7	TRBV5-5	TRBD1	TGTGCCAGCAGCCCGGGACAGGGCGTCCTAACCTACGAGCAGTACTTC	CASSPGQGVLTYEQYF
.	TRBJ1-4	TRBV2	TRBD1	TGTGCCAGCAGAACAGGGGATGCTAATGAAAAACTGTTTTTT	CASRTGDANEKLFF
.	TRBJ1-2	TRBV18	TRBD1	TGTGCCAGCTCACCCGGGACAGGGTTGGGCGGCTACACCTTC	CASSPGTGLGGYTF
few	TRBJ1-4	TRBV12-3/TRBV12-4	.	TGTGCCAGCAGTACTTCTCAGGGGATGACTGAAAAACTGTTTTTT	CASSTSQGMTEKLFF
few	TRBJ1-2	TRBV5-1	.	TGCGCCAGCAGCACTGAGACACCACTCTATGGCTACACCTTC	CASSTETPLYGYTF
.	TRBJ2-5	TRBV20-1	.	TGCAGTGCTGCCTATCGGGGTCGGGAGACCCAGTACTTC	CSAAYRGRETQYF
.	TRBJ2-5	TRBV10-3	TRBD2	TGTGCCATCAGGGGACTAGCGGGAGAGACCCAGTACTTC	CAIRGLAGETQYF
many	TRBJ2-5	TRBV5-6	TRBD2	TGTGCCAGCAGCGCCCGGCTAGCGGGAGGCCAAGAGACCCAGTACTTC	CASSARLAGGQETQYF
few	TRBJ2-2	TRBV27	.	TGTGCCAGCCGTCGGACTGCCGCGAACACCGGGGAGCTGTTTTTT	CASRRTAANTGELFF
.	TRBJ2-5	TRBV4-1	TRBD2	TGCGCCAGCAGCCAGACTAGCGGCAACGCCCAAGAGACCCAGTACTTC	CASSQTSGNAQETQYF
.	TRBJ1-2	TRBV11-2	.	TGTGCCAGCAGTTCCCGGGGGGGGCCTCATGGCTACACCTTC	CASSSRGGPHGYTF
.	TRBJ2-5	TRBV7-2	TRBD2	TGTGCCAGCAGCAAACGTGGGACTAGCGGGAGGTTGGAGACCCAGTACTTC	CASSKRGTSGRLETQYF
few	TRBJ1-1	TRBV6-6	.	TGTGCCAGCAGTTACCAGCGCGGGGAGACTGAAGCTTTCTTT	CASSYQRGETEAFF
few	TRBJ1-1	TRBV7-2	TRBD1	TGTGCCAGCAGCTTGGCCCAGGGGGCTAGAACTGAAGCTTTCTTT	CASSLAQGARTEAFF
.	TRBJ2-5	TRBV9	TRBD1	TGTGCCAGCAGCTGGGGACAGAGGGCCCAAGAGACCCAGTACTTC	CASSWGQRAQETQYF
few	TRBJ1-2	TRBV7-9	.	TGTGCCAGCAGCGCACAGACAGGCACGGGAGGCTACACCTTC	CASSAQTGTGGYTF
.	TRBJ2-3	TRBV6-1	TRBD2	TGTGCCAGCAGTGAAGCTTTAGCGGGTGGAAATACGCAGTATTTT	CASSEALAGGNTQYF
.	TRBJ1-2	TRBV7-2	.	TGTGCCAGCAGCTTGTCAGGACAGCCTTATGGCTACACCTTC	CASSLSGQPYGYTF
.	TRBJ2-7	TRBV14	TRBD2	TGTGCCAGCAGCACCTGGACTAGCGGAACCTACGAGCAGTACTTC	CASSTWTSGTYEQYF
few	TRBJ2-5	TRBV5-1	.	TGCGCCAGCAGCCTTCCGGGGTCCCAAGAGACCCAGTACTTC	CASSLPGSQETQYF
few	TRBJ2-1	TRBV10-2	.	TGCGCCAGCAAGTTTTACGGAAGCTCCTACAATGAGCAGTTCTTC	CASKFYGSSYNEQFF
.	TRBJ1-2	TRBV20-1	.	TGCAGTGCTTCGACGGGCAGGTTGAACTATGGCTACACCTTC	CSASTGRLNYGYTF
many	TRBJ2-1	TRBV3-1	.	TGTGCCAGCAGCCAAGGAAGAGGAGAGCAGTTCTTC	CASSQGRGEQFF
.	TRBJ2-2	TRBV4-1	.	TGCGCCAGCAGCCAAGAATTACACCACACCGGGGAGCTGTTTTTT	CASSQELHHTGELFF
.	TRBJ2-1	TRBV10-3	TRBD1	TGTGCCATCAGTGGGGCCCCGGGACAGGGTACTCATGAGCAGTTCTTC	CAISGAPGQGTHEQFF
.	TRBJ2-7	TRBV12-3/TRBV12-4	.	TGTGCCAGCAGTGCTGACAGTCGCTACGAGCAGTACTTC	CASSADSRYEQYF
few	TRBJ2-7	TRBV7-9	.	TGTGCCAGCAGCTTAGGGTCGGGTCAGGGGGGGAACGAGCAGTACTTC	CASSLGSGQGGNEQYF
few	TRBJ2-5	TRBV28	.	TGTGCCAGCACCGAGACTGAGACCCAGTACTTC	CASTETETQYF
.	TRBJ2-2	TRBV6-1	TRBD2	TGTGCCAGCAGGGGTCACTGGACTAGCGGGAGACGGAACACCGGGGAGCTGTTTTTT	CASRGHWTSGRRNTGELFF
.	TRBJ1-4	TRBV20-1	.	TGCAGTGCTAGAGATCGGGGCCATGAAAAACCGTTTTTT	CSARDRGHEKPFF
.	TRBJ1-2	TRBV27	.	TGTGCCAGCAGTTTGGGTACAGGGTATATGCCTGGCTATGGCTACACCTTC	CASSLGTGYMPGYGYTF
.	TRBJ2-5	TRBV5-1	TRBD2	TGCGCCAGCAGCTGGGGGACTAGCCTCCAAGAGACCCAGTACTTC	CASSWGTSLQETQYF
few	TRBJ2-7	TRBV20-1	TRBD2	TGCAGTGCTAAACTAGCGGGAGCTCGGGACGAGCAGTACTTC	CSAKLAGARDEQYF
few	TRBJ2-7	TRBV10-2	.	TGCGCCAGCAGTGACGGGTCCGAGCAGTACTTC	CASSDGSEQYF
.	TRBJ2-7	TRBV25-1	.	TGTGCCAGCGGCCACGTCTACGAGCAGTACTTC	CASGHVYEQYF
.	TRBJ2-6	TRBV19	.	TGTGCCAGTACCGGGGAAGTTGGGGCCAACGTCCTGACTTTC	CASTGEVGANVLTF
.	TRBJ2-1	TRBV3-1	.	TGTGCCAGCAGCCCCCTGCTTAGCGCGGATTACAATGAGCAGTTCTTC	CASSPLLSADYNEQFF
.	TRBJ2-7	TRBV20-1	.	TGCAGTGCTAGAGATAGGACAGCCCAGTACTTC	CSARDRTAQYF
few	TRBJ2-6	TRBV28	TRBD1	TGTGCCAGCAGTTTAGGGACAGGGAAGAGCGGGGCCAACGTCCTGACTTTC	CASSLGTGKSGANVLTF
.	TRBJ2-1	TRBV29-1	.	TGCAGCGTTAGGAAGGCGGGCCTGTTCTTC	CSVRKAGLFF
.	TRBJ2-7	TRBV7-9	TRBD1	TGTGCCAGCAGCCGGGTGACAGGGATCGAGCAGTACTTC	CASSRVTGIEQYF
few	TRBJ2-3	TRBV3-1	.	TGTGCCAGCAGCCAAGAGTCCCTCGTGGATACGCAGTATTTT	CASSQESLVDTQYF
.	TRBJ2-3	TRBV18	.	TGTGCCAGCTCACCTAGGGGATCTAGCACAGATACGCAGTATTTT	CASSPRGSSTDTQYF
few	TRBJ2-5	TRBV20-1	TRBD2	TGCAGTGCTAGGACACCCCTCGTTTTGACTAGCGGGAGAGTCTTGGAGACCCAGTACTTC	CSARTPLVLTSGRVLETQYF
few	TRBJ2-7	TRBV19	.	TGTGCCAGTAGTCCCCGCGGGGTCGCCTACGAGCAGTACTTC	CASSPRGVAYEQYF
.	TRBJ2-4	TRBV6-5	.	TGTGCCAGCAGTTACGGAAGGAGTGGGGTGGAGGCCAAAAACATTCAGTACTTC	CASSYGRSGVEAKNIQYF
.	TRBJ2-1	TRBV3-1	TRBD2	TGTGCCAGCAGCCCCGCGGCGGGAGGGGTTCGGAATGAGCAGTTCTTC	CASSPAAGGVRNEQFF
few	TRBJ2-1	TRBV20-1	.	TGCAGTGCTAGAGACCAGAGAAATGAGCAGTTCTTC	CSARDQRNEQFF
.	TRBJ2-5	TRBV28	.	TGTGCCAGCAGTTCCCGGGGAGGGGGCGTAGAGACCCAGTACTTC	CASSSRGGGVETQYF